The following is a TCR beta chain sequence with its context. This clone was recorded only once. The antigen this receptor binds is unknown. Base qualities are not recorded, but no much larger clone differs from it by a single base. The cohort comprised under 700 healthy bone marrow donors. All cohort members were sampled while nominally healthy, although unrecorded immune exposures were likely present. The donor was CMV seropositive and was included in the group of 300 or so seropositive cohort members. Each donor provided a peripheral blood sample, and peripheral blood mononuclear cells were used for TCR beta sequencing. The Qiagen DNeasy Blood Extraction Kit was used to extract genomic DNA from the blood cell samples. The sample comes from a study of cytomegalovirus exposure and HLA in healthy donors (dated by TCRdb to the late 2010s). At the level of the whole study: An earlier analysis of some 550 of the donors reported 250 to 350 Gb of sequence data and more than 90 million unique TCR beta sequences from about 179 million T cells. The study combined high-throughput TCR immunosequencing, statistical association of individual TCRs with disease status, and machine learning to predict cytomegalovirus infection status. On average, roughly 200,000 unique TCR beta nucleotide sequences were sequenced per donor among a few hundred genotyped donors of the cohort, with roughly 18% of those sequences being non-productive. A separate validation cohort of 100 to 150 different subjects was used in addition to the roughly 700-subject first cohort. A later genetic analysis took genome-wide SNP genotypes for about 55% of the 666 donors and used that subset as a discovery cohort. Using immunosequencing, the study profiled T cell repertoires from 550 to 750 subjects and related those repertoires to cytomegalovirus serostatus. Every repertoire in the discovery cohort had been generated on one and the same sequencing platform. Alongside the repertoire data, information on donor age, sex, ethnicity and CMV serostatus was compiled. An early release covering 500 to 750 HLA-typed donors comprised about 320 gigabases of sequencing data and roughly 85 million unique TCR sequences. Because of strong linkage in the cohort, four to six DR-DQ haplotypes were treated as single units for association and clustering. HLA typing covered class I and class II loci at four-digit resolution. Typing coverage varied by locus: about 620-630 donors for A, B, C, DRB1 and DQB1; more than 500 for DQA1; 600 to 610 for DPA1; roughly 450 for DPB1. To decide whether each TCR beta V gene segment behaved as functional or pseudogenic, an earlier analysis of approximately 600 of the donors relied on high-throughput TCR beta sequencing. The aim of the study was to test whether cataloging public T cell receptors could identify signatures of past pathogen exposure. Rather than drawing on any new phenotypic data, the later analysis identified candidate immune exposures from TCR beta sequences and the way those sequences occurred across donors. A later analysis re-analyzed previously published TCR beta repertoires from roughly 690 donors and added high-resolution HLA genotyping to study TCR occurrence patterns. Among the roughly 390 genotyped donors, approximately 76% belonged to the genetic ancestry cluster associated with self-reported Caucasian donors.

Library method: the immunoSEQ multiplex PCR assay. For the multiplex PCR, a mixture combining 60 forward primers for TCR Vbeta segments and 13 reverse primers for TCR Jbeta segments was used. The CDR3 region of rearranged TCR beta genes was amplified from genomic DNA by a multiplex PCR assay. The Illumina HiSeq System was used to sequence the amplified TCR beta libraries as 87-base-pair reads. On the study's bioinformatics: Across the 670 or so repertoires, a later analysis counted approximately 83 million unique TCR beta chains, around 11 million of which were shared by at least two donors. A nearest-neighbor algorithm error-corrected the raw reads and collapsed the reads into unique sequences, merging closely related sequences to remove PCR and sequencing errors. CDR3 sequences were aligned to IMGT reference sequences to assign V, D and J gene segments. Each retained sequence needed at least a six-nucleotide match to both a V gene segment and a J gene segment. A rearrangement was called productive if the CDR3 had no stop codons and remained in frame with V and J, and every other rearrangement was called non-productive. CDR3 was defined by IMGT convention, running from the second conserved V-encoded cysteine to the conserved J-encoded phenylalanine. In an earlier analysis of around 540 of the donors, sequences lacking an unambiguous match to a single V gene segment were excluded. In an earlier analysis of 450 to 750 of the donors, a V segment was called functional when productive rearrangements were above 56.7%, and segregating when the standard deviation between donors exceeded 5%. A statistical classification framework was built to diagnose cytomegalovirus status from the catalog of TCR beta chain sequences. In a later analysis, TCR nucleotide sequences were compared against IMGT/GENE-DB human TR gene sequences so that V and J genes could be assigned. A later analysis assigned CDR3 sequences and most-parsimonious VDJ recombination scenarios with the TCRdist pipeline. In a later analysis, each TCR beta chain was defined by its CDR3 amino acid sequence together with its V-gene family, and reads lacking a unique V-gene family were excluded. A later analysis removed 592 highly shared, low-generation-probability nucleotide sequences to deal with suspected cross-contamination and a sequencing artifact. A later analysis calculated a clonal expansion index for each public chain from normalized within-repertoire ranks of inferred template counts. Generation probabilities in a later analysis came from a VDJ recombination model fitted to out-of-frame rearrangements, and those results were checked against IGoR. In a later analysis, TCR-TCR, TCR-HLA and TCR-CMV co-occurrence was scored with hypergeometric tests, and a repertoire-size bias correction was applied to TCR pairs. A later analysis estimated false discovery rates by permuting HLA or CMV assignments 20 times. In a later analysis, co-occurring TCRs were grouped using DBSCAN, and TCRdist sequence similarity was added for clustering within HLA-allele-positive subsets. Co-occurrence clustering excluded repertoires with fewer than 30,000 or more than 120,000 public chains, plus five with anomalous nucleotide sharing. TCRdb holds this immuneACCESS table with in-frame rearrangements only. Some clones are missing; in checked studies, unresolved V genes explain under half, and the rest has no known cause. For V, J and clone size, that table is used; D and trimming come from the DNA. The sample profile shows roughly 190,000 clones; more than 65% of them were found once. The ten most abundant clones make up more than 1.5% of the sample.

V is shortened by 3 bases, J by 2 bases, and the region joining them spans 13 bases. The CDR3 has 15 amino acids, counting the end cysteine and phenylalanine. Kept here is only the CDR3 DNA, which spans 45 bases and is read in frame from base 1. The germline V gene yields SGHTA for CDR1 and FQGNSA for CDR2. Results the study describes overall, beyond this receptor: In vitro tests confirmed that a few of the cytomegalovirus-associated TCR beta chains recognize cytomegalovirus antigens. In an earlier analysis of about 600 of the donors, most TCR beta V segments appeared in productive rearrangements about 90% or about 30% of the time, broadly matching IMGT annotations. A later genetic analysis reported fewer N-insertions in productive TCRs among donors in an Asian-associated ancestry cluster than the roughly 670-donor mean. The only immune exposure information available for the cohort was CMV serostatus. A group of highly shared sequence variants was considered likely to be a technical artifact of the sequencing pipeline. Across donors, most TCR sequences were observed very rarely, whereas some public TCRs were present in many individuals. Some IMGT-functional V segments, including TRBV6-2 and TRBV6-3, could not be told apart with the 87-base-pair reads, so those segments were excluded. V-gene and J-gene trimming of TCR beta chains was associated with a missense DCLRE1C variant in a later genetic analysis, and the association was replicated in an independent cohort. Correlated functional status among segregating V segments might reflect linkage disequilibrium, but an unknown experimental factor could not be ruled out. The classifier was reported to diagnose cytomegalovirus status with high specificity and sensitivity in both the original and validation cohorts. It was suggested by the authors that the approach could potentially be generalized to other disease states and immunological phenotypes. A further reported finding was that TCR beta sequences accurately predicted the HLA-A and HLA-B alleles for most subjects in the first cohort. A later analysis found that HLA-associated TCR beta chains were more clonally expanded and had lower generation probabilities than equally common non-associated chains. Because some donors lacked HLA typing at each locus, the association tests relied only on the typed subset. Roughly 17 rarely observed V segments, including chromosome 9 orphons, were excluded from the earlier analysis of almost 600 of the donors because counts were too low. In a later analysis, TCR association rates were found to vary across HLA loci, with the most associated TCRs seen for DRB1 alleles and the fewest for HLA-C alleles. When HLA alleles, especially DR and DQ, strongly co-occurred, attributing TCR associations to individual alleles was difficult. Roughly uniform sequencing depth across donors was assumed in presence/absence analyses, although this assumption may not hold. Most CMV-associated TCR beta chains appeared to be HLA-restricted in a later analysis, and the HLA associations seemed to be driven largely by CMV exposure. Several of the top co-occurrence clusters appeared to be linked to parvovirus B19, influenza, CMV and Epstein-Barr virus, according to a later analysis. The cohort was sequenced for TCR beta chains only, and without alpha or paired-chain data the features that could be detected were limited. In a later analysis, more than 15,000 TCR beta sequences were associated with specific HLA alleles at a false discovery rate of 0.05. The study gave a list of more than 150 TCR beta chains associated with cytomegalovirus.

The sequenced material came from PBMCs. This sequence originates from a girl between 10 and 17 years old in good health and CMV-seropositive. The chain was built from TRBV7-2 and TRBJ1-2; TRBD1 is possibly the D segment (5 matching bases). This receptor carries the CDR3 CASSFLGGRNYGYTF. The sequenced DNA: TGTGCCAGCAGCTTTCTGGGGGGACGGAACTATGGCTACACCTTC.